This TCR beta chain was retrieved from a study of cytomegalovirus exposure and HLA in healthy donors. This clone was picked up one time. Its cognate antigen is unknown. Study outcomes and limitations: Several of the most significant clusters were apparently associated with common viral pathogens in a later analysis.

Germline trimming cut 4 bases from V and 2 bases from J; bases unmatched to any gene: 7. The CDR3 covers 16 residues. CDR1 is SEHNR and CDR2 is FQNEAQ in the germline V gene (reference sequence). 60 Vbeta and 13 Jbeta primers were used in PCR. Clones were read by immunoSEQ multiplex PCR, and TCRdb kept only the in-frame ones, dropping some. The sample lists around 65,000 clones, about 82% occurring once. The sequencing sample was made of PBMCs. V is TRBV7-9 and J is TRBJ1-5, with 8 bases aligning to TRBD1. The sequence was obtained from a woman between 25 and 40 years old in good health and CMV-seronegative. Here the CDR3 reads CASSYNSGQGNQPQHF. Here the CDR3 DNA reads TGTGCCAGCAGCTACAATTCGGGACAGGGCAATCAGCCCCAGCATTTT.